These 17 T cell receptor beta chains share one sample of origin, sequenced in a study of blood T cell repertoires in COVID-19. Sequencing used immunoSEQ multiplex PCR; TCRdb keeps in-frame clones, though not all of them. The sample lists under 300,000 clones; roughly 86% were seen once. The sequenced sample consisted of peripheral blood. Every receptor here comes from a woman aged 65 to 85 with active or convalescent COVID-19.

This chain uses TRBV10-3 with TRBJ1-2; D is unresolved. There are 14 residues in the CDR3. Trimming stripped 2 bases from V and 3 bases from J, with 10 bases between. CDR1 and CDR2 from the germline V gene are ENHRY and SYGVKD. CDR3 amino acids: CAISEGHRDYGYTF. The CDR3 DNA is TGTGCCATCAGTGAGGGCCACAGAGACTATGGCTACACCTTC.

As for this clone: In this CDR3 the conserved last residue, phenylalanine or tryptophan, is missing, so a read error is likely. The DNA is omitted, as the CDR3 cannot be located on it reliably, and the CDR3 follows TCRdb's listing. The genes are TRBV6-5 and TRBJ1-3. Inclusive of both ends, the CDR3 amounts to 11 amino acids. Germline V gene lookup returns CDR1 MNHEY and CDR2 SVGAGI. The CDR3 loop is CASERLCARRV.

V gene TRBV2 combines with J gene TRBJ2-7; TRBD1 matches at 7 bases. With V trimmed by 8 bases and J by 0 bases, 7 bases remained unmatched. The CDR3 is 14 amino acids. Germline V gives CDR1 SNHLY, CDR2 FYNNEI. The CDR3 is CASRDSSSSYEQYF. CDR3 coding DNA: TGTGCCAGCCGGGACAGTTCGAGCTCCTACGAGCAGTACTTC.

The CDR3 here is CASTPSTSPGQGTEAFF. The CDR3 nucleotides are TGCGCCAGCACTCCCTCCACGTCGCCAGGACAGGGGACGGAAGCTTTCTTT. The chain links TRBV5-1 to TRBJ1-1; 9 bases align to TRBD1. CDR3 length equals 17 residues. V shed 6 bases, J shed 8 bases, and the junction held 20 bases outside the gene matches. The V gene's germline CDR1 is SGHRS and CDR2 YFSETQ.

The V gene is TRBV3-1 (or the pseudogene TRBV3-2), the J gene TRBJ1-6; weak D call: TRBD1 (5 bases). This CDR3 is 18 amino acids long. The ends were cut back, 0 bases at V and 8 bases at J, with 20 bases in the middle. Germline values: CDR1 LGHDT, CDR2 YNNKEL (reference sequence). DNA of the CDR3: TGTGCCAGCAGCCAAGATCGGGGGTCCGGCGGGATTTATTCACCCCTCCACTTT. This encodes CASSQDRGSGGIYSPLHF.

The chain carries TRBV4-3 and TRBJ2-1; the D is unclear. Germline lookup yields CDR1 LGHNA and CDR2 YSLEER. This CDR3 is 17 amino acids long. The V and J ends lost 2 bases and 7 bases respectively, with 21 bases between them. CDR3 in DNA: TGCGCCAGCAGCCAATTCTCGGCAGGTTTTGGCCGGAATGAGCAGTTCTTC. It yields the protein CASSQFSAGFGRNEQFF.

V gene TRBV7-8 combines with J gene TRBJ1-5; TRBD1 might be the D (5 bases). The germline gives CDR1 SGHVS, CDR2 FQNEAQ. There are 14 residues in the CDR3. Trimming took off 3 bases at V and 1 base at J, with 7 bases between the two ends. The CDR3 DNA sequence: TGTGCCAGCAGCTTGACAGAAAGCAATCAGCCCCAGCATTTT. It specifies CASSLTESNQPQHF.

The rearrangement joins TRBV4-3 to TRBJ1-1, with 9 bases lining up with TRBD1. The V gene end was trimmed by 3 bases and the J gene end by 8 bases; junction bases not matched to a gene: 10. CDR3 length: 15 residues. CDR1 and CDR2 from the germline V gene are LGHNA and YSLEER. The DNA of the CDR3 is TGCGCCAGCAGCCAGGACAGGGGTAGGATCGGAGAAGCTTTCTTT. Its protein is CASSQDRGRIGEAFF.

CDR3 region: CASSEVSARNEQFF. The CDR3 nucleotides are TGCGCCAGCAGTGAAGTCTCCGCCAGGAATGAGCAGTTCTTC. This chain uses TRBV10-2 with TRBJ2-1, with D unclear. V was cut by 3 bases and J by 7 bases, with 13 bases left in between. CDR1 and CDR2 from the germline V gene are WSHSY and SAAADI. The CDR3 length is 14 residues.

This sequence joins TRBV21-1 and TRBJ1-6; the DNA was not compared with TRBD1, the D call given in the table. TRBV21-1 is a listed pseudogene. CDR3 length: 20 residues. The chain's CDR3 is CASSMLDRVFLSSYNSPLHF. CDR3 sequence (DNA): TGTGCCAGCAGCATGTTGGACAGGGTTTTCCTCAGCTCCTATAATTCACCCCTCCACTTT.

V gene TRBV14 combines with J gene TRBJ1-1; 7 nucleotides match TRBD1. This CDR3 has 14 amino acids. The V and J ends lost 4 bases and 3 bases, in that order; junction bases with no gene match: 5. CDR1 and CDR2 from the germline V gene are SGHDN and FVKESK. The CDR3 DNA reads TGTGCCAGCAGCCCGTCGGGACAGTACACTGAAGCTTTCTTT. It yields the protein CASSPSGQYTEAFF.

This clone occurred a few times. The rearrangement links TRBV10-3 to TRBJ1-2; weak D call: TRBD1 (5 bases). There are 14 residues in the CDR3. Germline CDR1 reads ENHRY; CDR2 reads SYGVKD. Trimming took 0 bases from V and 7 from J, leaving 12 bases between them. CDR3 residues: CAISESSGEAGYTF. CDR3 coding DNA: TGTGCCATCAGTGAGTCGTCGGGGGAGGCTGGCTACACCTTC.

This rearrangement joins TRBV7-2 to TRBJ2-3, with 7 bases matching TRBD2. This CDR3 has 14 amino acids. With V trimmed by 1 base and J by 4 bases, 2 bases remained unmatched. Germline V gene sequence: CDR1 SGHTA, CDR2 FQGNSA. The CDR3 DNA sequence: TGTGCCAGCAGCTTAGGGGGGGGACCAGATACGCAGTATTTT. Its protein is CASSLGGGPDTQYF.

This clone was counted once. The chain carries TRBV5-4 and TRBJ2-6; the match to TRBD2 covers 7 bases. V shed 0 bases and J 4 bases; nucleotides not matched to a gene: 13. This CDR3 is built from 19 residues. The germline V gene has CDR1 SGHNT and CDR2 YYREEE (reference sequence). CDR3 region: CASSLASSGMLGGANVLTF. The CDR3 DNA follows: TGTGCCAGCAGCTTGGCGTCTAGCGGCATGCTGGGCGGGGCCAACGTCCTGACTTTC.

The genes are TRBV7-3 and TRBJ2-3; 9 bases fit TRBD2. The V and J ends lost 6 bases and 4 bases, in that order; junction bases with no gene match: 8. The CDR3 totals 15 residues. CDR1 is SGHTA, CDR2 FQGTGA, per germline. The DNA for the CDR3 is TGTGCCAGCAGTCGGACTAGCGCGGGCCCAGATACGCAGTATTTT. Protein sequence: CASSRTSAGPDTQYF.

The chain joins TRBV18 to TRBJ1-1; no definite D call. V was clipped by 4 bases and J by 5 bases, with 17 bases between them. This CDR3 is built from 15 residues. CDR1 and CDR2 from the germline V gene are KGHSH and LQKENI. The CDR3 reads CASSLVKGGRTEAFF. Written as DNA, the CDR3 is TGTGCCAGCTCACTGGTGAAGGGAGGCCGGACTGAAGCTTTCTTT. Using reference TRBV18 and TRBJ1-1 for the parts outside the CDR3, the full variable domain is NAGVMQNPRHLVRRRGQEARLRCSPMKGHSHVYWYRQLPEEGLKFMVYLQKENIIDESGMPKERFSAEFPKEGPSILRIQQVVRGDSAAYFCASSLVKGGRTEAFFGQGTRLTVV.

This clone has a handful of counts. The chain combines TRBV4-1 with TRBJ1-1; TRBD1 aligns across 9 bases. The V and J ends lost 9 bases and 0 bases, in that order; junction bases with no gene match: 8. Looked up from germline, CDR1 is MGHRA and CDR2 is YSYEKL. This CDR3 comprises 15 residues. The CDR3 nucleotides read TGCGCCAGTTCCGGGACAGGGACGTTGAACACTGAAGCTTTCTTT. It specifies CASSGTGTLNTEAFF.